The rows below give T cell receptor beta chains drawn from one sample of a study of T cell repertoires in cytomegalovirus infection. TCRdb redid the calling of the reads with MiXCR, one entry per CDR3 protein. The data show approximately 500,000 distinct CDR3 sequences, less than 30% seen once. The sequenced material came from PBMCs. All receptors derive from a human donor in good health (CMV status not recorded). Some clones in this sample may be carry-over from other donors' samples. Both conserved end residues are part of each CDR3. The order of the fields is D gene, V gene, CDR3 protein. D genes are given only for firm matches.

>TRBD1|TRBV11-2
CASSPRGRHGYTF
>-|TRBV7-6
CASSPDRYGKGDTQYF
>-|TRBV9
CASSVQGRAPTLGANVLTF
>-|TRBV6-1
CASSGLDSNQPQHF
>-|TRBV11-2
CASSLLVGGWDEQFF
>TRBD2|TRBV20-1
CRVKPRLAAYNEQFF
>TRBD1|TRBV19
CASSGILRWTGKANYGYTF
>-|TRBV12-3/TRBV12-4
CASATTHSYDYTF
>TRBD2|TRBV28
CASSFGAGGLIDEQFF
>TRBD1|TRBV6-2/TRBV6-3
CASSGQGTHEQYF
>-|TRBV6-5
CARTSVGARETIYF
>-|TRBV7-2
CASSLMFGSQFF
>TRBD2|TRBV24-1
CATSDASGLAGTYNEQFF
>-|TRBV20-1
CSAERDNEQFF
>TRBD2|TRBV5-6
CASSLRAGVRETQYF
>-|TRBV7-2
CASSFRWPGDDGYTF
>-|TRBV12-3/TRBV12-4
CASSLQSLVVADTQYF
>TRBD2|TRBV12-3/TRBV12-4
CASSPAAGPPYEQYF
>-|TRBV4-1
CASSYTPSSDEQFF
>-|TRBV5-6
CASSWGGGDRSGNTIYF
>TRBD2|TRBV15
CATSRDLASGGGTGELFF
>-|TRBV6-5
CASSSAGASNEKLFF
>-|TRBV14
CASSRISSYNEQFF
>TRBD2|TRBV6-2/TRBV6-3
CASRTAEGRGKTQYF
>-|TRBV20-1
CSASTPDTQYF
>-|TRBV12-3/TRBV12-4
CASSFRRVTGELFF
>-|TRBV18
CASSSGGAPHNEQFF